A single TCR beta chain is shown here with its context. Its antigen is still unknown. This specimen comes from a study of T cells in localized non-small cell lung cancer. Study-level points and caveats: The greatest T cell clonality was found in uninvolved adjacent lung (higher than in tumor). Only one tumor region went through sequencing, so heterogeneity may still be there.

There are 16 residues in the CDR3. Losses at the gene ends were 1 base for V and 7 bases for J; bases not matched to a gene: 7. In germline, CDR1 is MNHEY, CDR2 SVGAGI. Here immunoSEQ multiplex PCR was the method, and the copy in TCRdb shows in-frame clones only, minus some. The sample lists about 59,000 clones, around 90% occurring once. The source was peripheral blood, collected before any cancer treatment. The sequence was collected from a man between 40 and 70 years old with stage I squamous cell lung carcinoma. This rearrangement joins TRBV6-5 to TRBJ1-2; 12 positions match TRBD1. The CDR3 loop reads CASSYLSGTGGSGYTF. The CDR3 DNA is TGTGCCAGCAGTTACTTGTCCGGGACAGGGGGCTCTGGCTACACCTTC.